This T cell receptor beta chain comes out of a study of T cell changes during pregnancy in multiple sclerosis. The germline V gene encodes CDR1 ENHRY and CDR2 SYGVKD. This CDR3 has 14 residues. V shed 2 bases and J shed 0 bases, with 7 bases lying between them. Using immunoSEQ multiplex PCR, the repertoire was profiled, and TCRdb retains in-frame clones only, with some absent. The table records some 49,000 clones, roughly 89% of them present only once. This clone was recorded once. The specimen was peripheral blood, collected after pregnancy. The TCR was taken from a female donor in good health, enrolled as a control in a pregnancy study. The genes are TRBV10-3 and TRBJ1-1; weak D call: TRBD1 (6 bases). CDR3 DNA: TGTGCCATCAGTGAGAGGGGGTTGAACACTGAAGCTTTCTTT. This encodes CAISERGLNTEAFF.